The 32 T cell receptor beta chains below all came from one sample that was sequenced in a study of tissue T cells after allogeneic stem cell transplantation. Noted time point: mouse harvest day 7 after allogeneic transplant. The graft held 10^6 splenic CD5+ T cells and 10^7 T-cell-depleted bone marrow cells. The assay was immunoSEQ multiplex PCR, and TCRdb's table has in-frame clones only and misses some. The sample holds around 5,900 clones, 45% to 55% seen once. Input material: gut tissue. Receptors originate from a female BALB/c mouse given C57BL/6 T cells with graft-versus-host disease after an allogeneic hematopoietic cell transplant.

Worth noting for this clone: The gene symbols are mouse symbols. The CDR3 extends 1 residue past the end of the read, so its final part is completed from the germline J gene. The chain recombines TRBV19 with TRBJ1-1; D might be TRBD1 (6 bases). V was shortened by 4 bases and J by 0 bases, with 10 bases between the two germline ends. Germline CDR1 FNHDT, CDR2 SITEND (reference sequence). The CDR3 runs to 14 residues. The sequenced part of the CDR3 DNA is TGTGCCAGCAGTTCGGGACAAGCAAACACAGAAGTCTTC. This sequence encodes CASSSGQANTEVF. The whole CDR3 is CASSSGQANTEVFF.

A few counts support this clone. Gene names denote mouse genes. The read halts 1 residue ahead of the CDR3 end, with the missing end drawn from the germline J gene. V gene TRBV3 combines with J gene TRBJ1-1; D is unresolved. V gave up 2 bases and J gave up 0 bases, with 4 bases separating them. This CDR3 has 13 amino acids. Per germline, CDR1 SNHLY and CDR2 FYNGKV (reference sequence). The sequenced CDR3 bases are TGTGCCAGCAGCTTAAGGCAGAACACAGAAGTCTTC. This sequence encodes CASSLRQNTEVF. The entire CDR3 protein reads CASSLRQNTEVFF. Complete variable domain (other parts from reference TRBV3 and TRBJ1-1): GPKVLQIPSHQIIDMGQMVTLNCDPVSNHLYFYWYKQILGQQMEFLVNFYNGKVMEKSKLFKDQFSVERPDGSYFTLKIQPTALEDSAVYFCASSLRQNTEVFFGKGTRLTVV.

This clone was counted a few times. All gene names here are mouse names. Read data end 1 residue before the CDR3 end; the end is taken from the germline J gene. The rearrangement links TRBV26 to TRBJ2-1; D might be TRBD1 (7 bases). From germline, CDR1 is KGHPV and CDR2 FQNQEV (reference sequence). CDR3 length: 14 residues. With 2 bases removed from V and 7 bases from J, the gap between germline ends came to 12 bases. The covered CDR3 bases are TGTGCCAGCAGTCTGGAGGGGGCGGGAGCTGAGCAGTTC. It yields the protein CASSLEGAGAEQF. The full CDR3 reads CASSLEGAGAEQFF.

As concerns this clone: Germline and genes: mouse. Coverage ceases 1 residue before the CDR3 finishes, and the germline J gene fills in the end. This chain uses TRBV3 with TRBJ1-1; a weak D match, TRBD1 (5 bases). V was shortened by 5 bases and J by 0 bases, with 7 bases between the two germline ends. Germline CDR1 reads SNHLY; CDR2 reads FYNGKV (reference sequence). The CDR3 is made up of 13 amino acids. The part of the CDR3 DNA that was read is TGTGCCAGCAGCAGGACACCAAACACAGAAGTCTTC. Translated: CASSRTPNTEVF. The CDR3 in full is CASSRTPNTEVFF.

Points on this clone: Each gene name is a mouse one. Here the CDR3 reads CASSPGQGTERLFF. CDR3 DNA (partial): TGTGCCAGCAGCCCGGGACAGGGGACCGAAAGATTATTT. The chain employs TRBV3 and TRBJ1-4; TRBD1 aligns across 10 bases. The read ends 1 residue shy of where the CDR3 ends; the end is completed using the germline J gene. CDR3 length: 14 residues. V lost 5 bases to trimming and J lost 7 bases; unmatched junction nucleotides: 4. Germline loops: CDR1 SNHLY, CDR2 FYNGKV (reference sequence).

On this clone: Here the gene names and germline are mouse. The sequenced fragment ends 1 residue before the CDR3 boundary, so the rest is inferred from the germline J gene. This rearrangement joins TRBV12-1 to TRBJ1-1, with D perhaps TRBD1 (6 bases). The CDR3 covers 12 residues. Per the germline V gene, CDR1 is SGHSN and CDR2 is HYEKVE. Trimming removed 0 bases at V and 6 bases at J, with 7 bases between. Incomplete CDR3 DNA: TGTGCCAGCTCTCTCGGGGGCGCAGAAGTCTTC. This translates into CASSLGGAEVF. The entire CDR3 is CASSLGGAEVFF.

On this clone itself: The listed genes are named as in mouse. The read halts 1 residue ahead of the CDR3 end, with the missing end drawn from the germline J gene. V is TRBV3 and J is TRBJ2-3, with 11 positions matching TRBD2. The CDR3 loop spans 17 amino acids. Germline V gives CDR1 SNHLY, CDR2 FYNGKV (reference sequence). Unmatched junction bases numbered 6, after V lost 4 bases and J lost 0 bases. CDR3 DNA (partial): TGTGCCAGCAGCTCTGGACTGGGGGGTTATAGTGCAGAAACGCTGTAT. It translates to CASSSGLGGYSAETLY. The full CDR3 is CASSSGLGGYSAETLYF. Drawing the rest from reference TRBV3 and TRBJ2-3, the complete variable domain is GPKVLQIPSHQIIDMGQMVTLNCDPVSNHLYFYWYKQILGQQMEFLVNFYNGKVMEKSKLFKDQFSVERPDGSYFTLKIQPTALEDSAVYFCASSSGLGGYSAETLYFGSGTRLTVL.

With regard to this clone: The genes are named according to mouse. The read ends 1 residue shy of where the CDR3 ends; the end is completed using the germline J gene. This chain uses TRBV3 with TRBJ2-4; 12 bases align to TRBD2. V gave up 5 bases and J gave up 0 bases; unmatched junction bases: 3. CDR3 length: 16 amino acids. Germline CDR1 is SNHLY and CDR2 is FYNGKV (reference sequence). Incomplete CDR3 DNA: TGTGCCAGCAGCGGGACTGGGGGGATTAGTCAAAACACCTTGTAC. Translating it yields CASSGTGGISQNTLY. The full CDR3 protein reads CASSGTGGISQNTLYF.

The count of this clone is one. Gene labels here are mouse ones. The read ends 1 residue early relative to the CDR3; the germline J gene fills the gap. The chain links TRBV26 to TRBJ1-4; tentatively, D is TRBD1 (6 bases). Trimming cost V 0 bases and J 3 bases, with 11 bases left between them. This CDR3 has 16 residues. Germline CDR1 is KGHPV and CDR2 is FQNQEV (reference sequence). The CDR3 here is CASSLSPGDTNERLFF. The CDR3 DNA, read in part, is TGTGCCAGCAGTCTGTCGCCAGGGGATACCAACGAAAGATTATTT.

In the case of this clone: The genes and germline here are from mouse. The read gets to within 1 residue of the CDR3 end, and the germline J gene fills in the rest. The chain carries TRBV3 and TRBJ2-5, with TRBD2 matching over 8 bases. The CDR3 extends over 15 amino acids. CDR1 and CDR2 from the germline V gene are SNHLY and FYNGKV (reference sequence). V lost 3 bases and J lost 2; bases outside the gene matches: 4. The CDR3 protein is CASSFGLGAQDTQYF. CDR3 DNA (partial): TGTGCCAGCAGCTTCGGACTGGGAGCCCAAGACACCCAGTAC. Complete variable domain (other parts from reference TRBV3 and TRBJ2-5): GPKVLQIPSHQIIDMGQMVTLNCDPVSNHLYFYWYKQILGQQMEFLVNFYNGKVMEKSKLFKDQFSVERPDGSYFTLKIQPTALEDSAVYFCASSFGLGAQDTQYFGPGTRLLVL.

To note about this clone: Germline and genes: mouse. Read coverage stops 1 residue before the CDR3 terminus; the germline J gene supplies the remainder. The chain is built from TRBV26 and TRBJ2-4, with TRBD2 identical over 10 bases. This CDR3 has 16 amino acids. Germline lookup yields CDR1 KGHPV and CDR2 FQNQEV (reference sequence). Trimming took 0 bases from V and 6 from J; bases not matched to a gene: 6. The CDR3 sequence: CASSLSLGGRRNTLYF. The CDR3 bases that were read are TGTGCCAGCAGTCTGTCCCTGGGGGGGCGCAGGAACACCTTGTAC.

Remarks on this clone: Gene and germline names: mouse. The read ends 1 residue shy of where the CDR3 ends; the end is completed using the germline J gene. The chain links TRBV30 to TRBJ2-3; no definite D call. V was shortened by 2 bases and J by 2 bases, with 8 bases between the two germline ends. Germline CDR1 and CDR2: SQVVS and ANEGSEA. This CDR3 contains 13 residues. CDR3 loop: CSSRRQFAETLYF. The CDR3 bases that were read are TGTAGTTCTAGACGCCAGTTTGCAGAAACGCTGTAT.

About this clone itself: The gene names given are mouse names. With the read ending 1 residue before the CDR3 end, the germline J gene is used to fill in that end. This sequence joins TRBV26 and TRBJ2-5; the D is unclear. This CDR3 region has 13 residues. V was clipped by 2 bases and J by 4 bases, with 7 bases between them. Per the germline V gene, CDR1 is KGHPV and CDR2 is FQNQEV (reference sequence). The CDR3 DNA, read in part, is TGTGCCAGCAGTCTGAACGGAGAAGACACCCAGTAC. This sequence encodes CASSLNGEDTQY. The entire CDR3 sequence reads CASSLNGEDTQYF.

As for this clone: Mouse gene names and germline throughout. The read falls 1 residue short of the CDR3 end, and the missing part is taken from the germline J gene. The rearrangement joins TRBV26 to TRBJ1-4, with TRBD1 as a possible D gene (5 bases). This CDR3 has 14 amino acids. Germline lookup yields CDR1 KGHPV and CDR2 FQNQEV (reference sequence). Deletions cut 4 bases from V and 0 bases from J, with 6 bases between. CDR3 sequence: CASSPTVSNERLFF. The CDR3 bases that were read are TGTGCCAGCAGTCCGACAGTTTCCAACGAAAGATTATTT.

A remark on this clone: Gene names and germline match the mouse. The read finishes 1 residue shy of the CDR3 end, and the germline J gene is used to complete it. The V call is TRBV30, the J call TRBJ2-1; D may match TRBD1 or TRBD2 (5 bases each). Trimming left V 3 bases short and J 3 bases short, with 9 bases between. CDR1 SQVVS and CDR2 ANEGSEA come from the germline V gene. The CDR3 contains 13 residues. This CDR3 is CSSSGASYAEQFF. The CDR3 DNA, read in part, is TGTAGTTCTAGCGGGGCTTCCTATGCTGAGCAGTTC.

This clone has a handful of counts. Mouse names are used for the genes. Read coverage stops 1 residue before the CDR3 terminus; the germline J gene supplies the remainder. The J gene is TRBJ2-1, the V gene TRBV13-2, with 7 bases fitting TRBD1. Germline trimming cut 2 bases from V and 5 bases from J; bases unmatched to any gene: 4. Germline-derived CDR1 and CDR2 are NNHNN and SYGAGS (reference sequence). The CDR3 is made up of 14 amino acids. This CDR3 reads CASGETGINAEQFF. The sequenced part of the CDR3 DNA is TGTGCCAGCGGTGAGACAGGGATCAATGCTGAGCAGTTC.

About this clone itself: The gene symbols are mouse symbols. Sequencing ends 1 residue short of the CDR3 end; the germline J gene provides the rest. The chain is built from TRBV3 and TRBJ2-4, with D unclear. Trimming removed 5 bases at V and 2 bases at J, with 11 bases between. Germline values: CDR1 SNHLY, CDR2 FYNGKV (reference sequence). The CDR3 is 14 residues long. The sequenced part of the CDR3 DNA is TGTGCCAGCAGCCCCCGGGCAGTTCAAAACACCTTGTAC. Translation: CASSPRAVQNTLY. The full CDR3 sequence reads CASSPRAVQNTLYF.

As regards this clone: Gene names and germline refer to mouse. The read terminates 1 residue ahead of where the CDR3 ends, so the germline J gene completes it. This sequence joins TRBV16 and TRBJ1-1, with a weak D call TRBD1 (5 bases). The V gene lost 1 base and the J gene lost 5 bases, with 8 bases spanning the gap. Germline V lookup: CDR1 SGHSA, CDR2 FRNQAP. The CDR3 covers 13 residues. CDR3 DNA (partial): TGTGCAAGCAGCTTAGGTGCAGGGACAGAAGTCTTC. This gives the protein CASSLGAGTEVF. The complete CDR3 sequence is CASSLGAGTEVFF.

On this clone: Genes here carry mouse names. The read comes to an end 1 residue before the CDR3 does, leaving the germline J gene to fill in the end. This chain joins TRBV26 and TRBJ1-2; no clear D. The CDR3 is 14 residues long. The V end lost 6 bases, the J end lost 0 bases, and 11 bases lay between the germline ends. Germline CDR1 reads KGHPV; CDR2 reads FQNQEV (reference sequence). The CDR3 region is CASSKTFANSDYTF. The DNA read from the CDR3 is TGTGCCAGCAGCAAGACATTTGCAAACTCCGACTACACC.

Points on this clone: The listed genes are named as in mouse. The read halts 1 residue ahead of the CDR3 end, with the missing end drawn from the germline J gene. This chain joins TRBV23 and TRBJ2-5. Per germline, CDR1 KGHTA and CDR2 FQNQQP. This CDR3 has 15 amino acids. The DNA read from the CDR3 is TGCTCCAGCAGTCAATCGAACGGGTTTCGAGACACCCAGTAC. Protein: CSSSQSNGFRDTQY. The full-length CDR3 reads as CSSSQSNGFRDTQYF.

Note on this clone: The genes and germline here are from mouse. The CDR3 goes on 1 residue after the read ends, and that part is filled in from the germline J gene. V is TRBV13-3 and J is TRBJ2-5; D call uncertain. The CDR3 sequence is 12 residues long. V was trimmed by 5 bases and J by 2 bases, leaving 6 bases between them. The V gene's germline CDR1 is NNHDY and CDR2 SYVADS. The part of the CDR3 DNA that was read is TGTGCCAGCAGGGACCGCCAAGACACCCAGTAC. Amino acids: CASRDRQDTQY. From start to end, the CDR3 is CASRDRQDTQYF.

In this sample, this clone turned up a few times. These gene names are mouse names. The read ends 1 residue shy of where the CDR3 ends; the end is completed using the germline J gene. The chain is built from TRBV3 and TRBJ1-4, with D unresolved. Germline loops: CDR1 SNHLY, CDR2 FYNGKV (reference sequence). Trimming cost V 5 bases and J 0 bases, with 4 bases left between them. The CDR3 sequence is 13 residues long. CDR3 protein: CASSRISNERLFF. The covered CDR3 bases are TGTGCCAGCAGCAGAATTTCCAACGAAAGATTATTT.

With respect to this clone: Germline and genes here are mouse. The CDR3 is cut off 1 residue early in the read; its end comes from the germline J gene. This rearrangement joins TRBV26 to TRBJ1-3; TRBD1 matches 7 bases. CDR3 length: 13 residues. Losses at the gene ends were 6 bases for V and 2 bases for J; bases not matched to a gene: 1. Per the germline V gene, CDR1 is KGHPV and CDR2 is FQNQEV (reference sequence). The covered CDR3 bases are TGTGCCAGCAGGACAGGGACTGGAAATACGCTCTAT. Amino acid sequence: CASRTGTGNTLY. The CDR3 as a whole reads CASRTGTGNTLYF.

This clone has only a few counts. Gene names and germline match the mouse. The missing CDR3 end, 1 residue past where the read stops, is filled in from the germline J gene. The chain is built from TRBV16 and TRBJ2-5; no clear D gene. The CDR3 is made up of 14 amino acids. The V gene lost 4 bases and the J gene lost 1 base, with 9 bases spanning the gap. The V gene's germline CDR1 is SGHSA and CDR2 FRNQAP. The CDR3 here is CASSYMTYQDTQYF. The sequenced part of the CDR3 DNA is TGTGCAAGCAGCTACATGACATACCAAGACACCCAGTAC.

This clone was counted only a few times. Mouse germline and gene names are used. The read comes to an end 1 residue before the CDR3 does, leaving the germline J gene to fill in the end. J is TRBJ2-5 and V is TRBV13-3; perhaps TRBD1 as D (6 bases). CDR1 is NNHDY, CDR2 SYVADS, per germline. V was clipped by 2 bases and J by 1 base, with 8 bases between them. The CDR3 loop spans 14 amino acids. CDR3 sequence reads: CASSEGGHQDTQYF. Incomplete CDR3 DNA: TGTGCCAGCAGTGAAGGGGGTCACCAAGACACCCAGTAC.

This clone has just one count. Mouse gene names apply. Sequencing ends 1 residue short of the CDR3 end; the germline J gene provides the rest. The rearrangement links TRBV12-1 to TRBJ1-2; the D gene is possibly TRBD1 (6 bases). Germline assignment: CDR1 SGHSN and CDR2 HYEKVE. The V and J ends lost 0 bases and 0 bases respectively, with 7 bases between them. This CDR3 is built from 14 residues. The sequenced part of the CDR3 DNA is TGTGCCAGCTCTCTCTACAGGGCAAACTCCGACTACACC. Translating gives CASSLYRANSDYT. The whole CDR3 region reads CASSLYRANSDYTF.

Details on this clone: The genes and germline here are from mouse. The CDR3 end is not reached by the read, which stops 1 residue before it; the germline J gene fills it in. The V gene is TRBV3, the J gene TRBJ1-5; 7 bases match TRBD1. The J segment lost 9 bases and the V segment lost 2 bases, leaving 7 bases of the junction unmatched. Germline V gives CDR1 SNHLY, CDR2 FYNGKV (reference sequence). The CDR3 is 14 residues long. The part of the CDR3 DNA that was read is TGTGCCAGCAGCTTACGACAGGGAGGGGCGGCTCCGCTT. Translation gives CASSLRQGGAAPL. The whole CDR3 is CASSLRQGGAAPLF.

This clone appeared a few times. The listed genes are named as in mouse. The CDR3 is cut off 1 residue early in the read; its end comes from the germline J gene. The chain links TRBV26 to TRBJ1-2; TRBD1 aligns across 9 bases. The germline V gene has CDR1 KGHPV and CDR2 FQNQEV (reference sequence). J was trimmed by 1 base and V by 3 bases; bases with no gene match: 9. The CDR3 has 17 amino acids. CDR3 amino acids: CASSLPGTGRGNSDYTF. The part of the CDR3 DNA that was read is TGTGCCAGCAGTCTTCCCGGGACAGGGAGGGGAAACTCCGACTACACC.

This clone occurred a few times. Gene names and germline match the mouse. Read sequence stops 1 residue before the CDR3 end, and the germline J gene provides the missing end. This chain connects TRBV12-2 to TRBJ1-6; D not resolved. TRBJ1-6 is classed as an ORF, of uncertain function. This CDR3 comprises 12 residues. The V gene's germline CDR1 is SGHLS and CDR2 HYDKME. V was cut by 2 bases and J by 4 bases, with 2 bases left in between. The chain's CDR3 is CASSQYNSPLYF. CDR3 DNA (partial): TGTGCCAGCTCTCAGTATAATTCGCCCCTCTAC.

Regarding this clone: The genes and germline here are from mouse. The CDR3 extends 1 residue past the end of the read, so its final part is completed from the germline J gene. The chain uses TRBV31 and TRBJ1-4; D is undetermined. Between the trimmed V and J ends, which lost 0 bases and 3 bases, there was a span of 5 bases. CDR1 is GKSSPN, CDR2 SITVG, per germline. The CDR3 spans 13 residues. The chain's CDR3 is CAWSLSTNERLFF. CDR3 DNA, as far as it was read: TGTGCCTGGAGTCTGTCCACCAACGAAAGATTATTT.

As regards this clone: Gene names and germline refer to mouse. The CDR3 end lies 1 residue beyond the end of the read and is filled in from the germline J gene. This chain uses TRBV23 with TRBJ1-2; the table assigns TRBD1, which was not confirmed against the DNA. From germline, CDR1 is KGHTA and CDR2 FQNQQP. CDR3 size: 14 residues. The CDR3 loop reads CSSSQRDKNSDYTF. CDR3 DNA, as far as it was read: TGCTCCAGCAGTCAACGGGACAAAAACTCCGACTACACC.

Note on this clone: The gene symbols are mouse symbols. The CDR3 is cut off 1 residue early in the read; its end comes from the germline J gene. V gene TRBV26 combines with J gene TRBJ1-1, with 7 bases aligning to TRBD1. With 3 bases clipped from V and 4 bases from J, the junction kept 2 bases outside the gene matches. The CDR3 consists of 13 residues. Germline V gives CDR1 KGHPV, CDR2 FQNQEV (reference sequence). CDR3 in amino acids: CASSLEGATEVFF. The CDR3 DNA, read in part, is TGTGCCAGCAGTCTAGAGGGGGCCACAGAAGTCTTC. Filled out from reference TRBV26 and TRBJ1-1, the complete variable domain reads NSKVIQTPRYLVKGQGQKAKMRCIPEKGHPVVFWYQQNKNNEFKFLINFQNQEVLQQIDMTEKRFSAECPSNSPCSLEIQSSEAGDSALYLCASSLEGATEVFFGKGTRLTVV.